Listed below are T cell receptor beta chains from one sample, sequenced in a study of blood T cells in healthy people across ages. TCRdb reprocessed the 5' RACE reads with MiXCR, giving one entry per CDR3 protein. The sample includes about 1.4 million distinct CDR3 sequences, approximately 59% of them seen just once. Sample: blood. The receptors stem from a man between 18 and 29 years old in good health. CDR3s include the opening cysteine and the closing phenylalanine or tryptophan. The order of the fields is D gene, clone size, V gene, J gene, CDR3 DNA, CDR3 protein. The D gene is left open where the match is weak. Part of the rows lack a size; the others show once, few, many or a class for expanded clones.

TRBD1	few	TRBV5-1	TRBJ2-3	TGCGCCAGCAGAAAACAGGGGGCTAGCGCAGATACGCAGTATTTT	CASRKQGASADTQYF
TRBD1	NA	TRBV7-9	TRBJ1-1	TGTGCCAGCAGCTTACTACCGGGACAGGGATTCACTGAAGCTTTCTTT	CASSLLPGQGFTEAFF
TRBD2	NA	TRBV3-1	TRBJ2-1	TGTGCCAGCAGCCTAGCGGGAGCTATATGGAATGAGCAGTTCTTC	CASSLAGAIWNEQFF
NA	NA	TRBV7-2	TRBJ2-3	TGTGCCAGCAGCTTGTTACAGCTTAGCACAGATACGCAGTATTTT	CASSLLQLSTDTQYF
NA	few	TRBV29-1	TRBJ1-2	TGCAGCGCCCTCCGGGCCTCTGGCTACACCTTC	CSALRASGYTF
TRBD1	few	TRBV12-3/TRBV12-4	TRBJ1-2	TGTGCCAGCAGCCAGCTGACAGGGTTCGGCTATGGCTACACCTTC	CASSQLTGFGYGYTF
TRBD2	few	TRBV20-1	TRBJ2-1	TGCAGTGCAATAGGTCCGCTAGCGGGAGGGCCGGGAGATGAGCAGTTCTTC	CSAIGPLAGGPGDEQFF
TRBD1	NA	TRBV20-1	TRBJ2-7	TGCAGTGCCGTCGAGATAGGAGACAGGGCCTACGAGCAGTACTTC	CSAVEIGDRAYEQYF
TRBD1	NA	TRBV7-9	TRBJ1-2	TGTGCCAGCAGCTTAGAGCGGTTCTTTGTTGGGACAGGGATTCGAGATGACTACACCTTC	CASSLERFFVGTGIRDDYTF
NA	few	TRBV27	TRBJ2-7	TGTGCCAGCACCCAGGGGAGTAGCTCCTACGAGCAGTACTTC	CASTQGSSSYEQYF
TRBD1	NA	TRBV11-2	TRBJ2-7	TGTGCCAGCACCTCCGACAGGGGTTTCGGGCGCGAGCAGTACTTC	CASTSDRGFGREQYF
NA	once	TRBV4-1	TRBJ2-7	TGCGCCAGCAGCCAAGTGGGATCCGGGACAACGACCTACGAGCAGTACTTC	CASSQVGSGTTTYEQYF
NA	NA	TRBV27	TRBJ2-3	TGTGCCAGCAGTTGGCTAAGAACAGATACGCAGTATTTT	CASSWLRTDTQYF
TRBD1	few	TRBV2	TRBJ2-1	TGTGCCAGCAGTGACCCCACTGCAGGGGGTTCGAATGAGCAGTTCTTC	CASSDPTAGGSNEQFF
NA	NA	TRBV6-5	TRBJ2-6	TGTGCCAGCAGTTCCCGGGACCTCCGAAGCTCTGGGGCCAACGTCCTGACTTTC	CASSSRDLRSSGANVLTF
TRBD2	NA	TRBV6-1	TRBJ2-7	TGTGCCAGTCAGGGACTAGCGGGATACGAGCAGTACTTC	CASQGLAGYEQYF
TRBD1	many	TRBV12-3/TRBV12-4	TRBJ2-1	TGTGCCAGCAGTCGGGACAGGGGAAATGAGCAGTTCTTC	CASSRDRGNEQFF
TRBD1	NA	TRBV12-3/TRBV12-4	TRBJ1-1	TGTGCCAGCAGTTCAGGGGGGCGGGCTTTCTTT	CASSSGGRAFF
TRBD1	NA	TRBV9	TRBJ1-5	TGTGCCAGCAGCGGCGGACAGGGGGCATGGCCCCAGCATTTT	CASSGGQGAWPQHF
NA	NA	TRBV2	TRBJ2-2	TGTGCCAGCAGTGAATGGCCAAACACCGGGGAGCTGTTTTTT	CASSEWPNTGELFF
TRBD2	NA	TRBV6-2/TRBV6-3	TRBJ2-5	TGTGCCAGCACAATGGGACTAGTGGAGACCCAGTACTTC	CASTMGLVETQYF
NA	few	TRBV29-1	TRBJ2-2	TGCAGCGTTGTGGGGGGTACCGGGGAGCTGTTTTTT	CSVVGGTGELFF
NA	few	TRBV2	TRBJ1-1	TGTGCCAGCACCCACAATCACCCGGCGATCGAAGCTTTCTTT	CASTHNHPAIEAFF
NA	NA	TRBV20-1	TRBJ1-4	TGCAGTACTAGGGAAGAAGGGGAAAAACTGTTTTTT	CSTREEGEKLFF
TRBD2	NA	TRBV28	TRBJ2-7	TGTGCCAGCAGTATGGGGACTAGCGGGGTTACCTCCTACGAGCAGTACTTC	CASSMGTSGVTSYEQYF
NA	NA	TRBV12-3/TRBV12-4	TRBJ2-1	TGTGCCAGCGAAGAGGGGAAGGGGCGAGAGCAGTTCTTC	CASEEGKGREQFF
NA	once	TRBV7-2	TRBJ2-2	TGTGCCAGCAGCCCCACGACTGCCGGGGAGCTGTTTTTT	CASSPTTAGELFF
TRBD1	NA	TRBV7-9	TRBJ2-1	TGTGCCGGCAGATTTCAGGGAGTGACAGGGTTTTGGGATGAGCAGTTCTTC	CAGRFQGVTGFWDEQFF
TRBD1	NA	TRBV4-3	TRBJ2-3	TGCGCCAGCAGCCAGGTTAAACAGGGGGCAGATACGCAGTATTTT	CASSQVKQGADTQYF
TRBD1	NA	TRBV4-3	TRBJ1-2	TGCGCCAGCAGCCAATACACCGGACAGGGTATAGGGTATGGCTACACCTTC	CASSQYTGQGIGYGYTF
TRBD2	NA	TRBV28	TRBJ2-6	TGTGCCACCGGGACGGGAGGAGTCTCTGGGGCCAACGTCCTGACTTTC	CATGTGGVSGANVLTF
NA	few	TRBV6-2/TRBV6-3	TRBJ1-1	TGTGCCAGCAGCTCCACTGAAGCTTTCTTT	CASSSTEAFF
TRBD2	NA	TRBV20-1	TRBJ2-2	TGCAGTGCTAGAGAGAGCGGGAGGGTCACCGGGGAGCTGTTTTTT	CSARESGRVTGELFF
TRBD1	NA	TRBV29-1	TRBJ2-7	TGCAGCGTTGAAGATTTTCTCGACAGGGGGCGGTACTTC	CSVEDFLDRGRYF
TRBD2	few	TRBV5-1	TRBJ2-3	TGCGCCAGCAGCTTGGATGGGCTAGCGGGAAACACAGATACGCAGTATTTT	CASSLDGLAGNTDTQYF
NA	few	TRBV12-3/TRBV12-4	TRBJ1-5	TGTGCCAGCAGATACGGACAGCAGAATCAGCCCCAGCATTTT	CASRYGQQNQPQHF
TRBD2	once	TRBV6-2/TRBV6-3	TRBJ2-2	TGTGCCACAACCCCGACTAGCGGGGCCACCGGGGAGCTGTTTTTT	CATTPTSGATGELFF
NA	few	TRBV2	TRBJ2-3	TGTGCCAGCAGGGAACTTGGGGATACGCAGTATTTT	CASRELGDTQYF
NA	few	TRBV4-1	TRBJ2-3	TGCGCCAGCAGCCAAGATTATGAGTTTTTCACAGATACGCAGTATTTT	CASSQDYEFFTDTQYF
NA	NA	TRBV7-2	TRBJ2-7	TGTGCCAGCAGCTTAGGGCCAGGAGGGGGCGAGCAGTACTTC	CASSLGPGGGEQYF
NA	NA	TRBV5-1	TRBJ1-4	TGCGCCAGCAGCGTGGTCCCTGCAACTAATGAAAAACTGTTTTTT	CASSVVPATNEKLFF
NA	few	TRBV6-1	TRBJ2-5	TGTGCCAGCAGTGAAGCTCTCGAGACCCAGTACTTC	CASSEALETQYF
NA	NA	TRBV4-2	TRBJ1-4	TGTGCCAGCAGCCAATTCCCAACTAATGAAAAACTGTTTTTT	CASSQFPTNEKLFF
NA	few	TRBV5-6	TRBJ2-1	TGTGCCAGCAGCTCCGATACTAATGAGCAGTTCTTC	CASSSDTNEQFF
NA	few	TRBV5-4	TRBJ2-5	TGTGCCAGCACCACGGGCGGGGGTAGGGGGTTGGAGACCCAGTACTTC	CASTTGGGRGLETQYF
NA	NA	TRBV11-2	TRBJ1-2	TGTGCCAGCGGCCCATCTGGCTACACCTTC	CASGPSGYTF
NA	NA	TRBV7-2	TRBJ1-1	TGTGCCAGCAGCTTAGTTCCCACCCCCGGGGGCACTGAAGCTTTCTTT	CASSLVPTPGGTEAFF
NA	NA	TRBV7-2	TRBJ2-7	TGTGCCAGCAGCCAGGGGTATCGGTACTCCGAGCAGTACTTC	CASSQGYRYSEQYF
NA	few	TRBV29-1	TRBJ2-7	TGCAGCGTTCGTCTGAGGCAGACCTACGAGCAGTACTTC	CSVRLRQTYEQYF
NA	NA	TRBV9	TRBJ2-1	TGTGCCAGCAGCGTAAGGGCGATCAAGGGGGATGAGCAGTTCTTC	CASSVRAIKGDEQFF
TRBD1	NA	TRBV29-1	TRBJ2-7	TGCAGCGTTGTGACAGGGGGAAAATACGAGCAGTACTTC	CSVVTGGKYEQYF
NA	NA	TRBV2	TRBJ1-2	TGTGCCAGGGCGACAGAATTTAATTATGGCTACACCTTC	CARATEFNYGYTF
NA	few	TRBV27	TRBJ2-5	TGTGCCAGCAGTTTATGGGAGGGGGGGCGTGAGACCCAGTACTTC	CASSLWEGGRETQYF
NA	few	TRBV7-9	TRBJ1-5	TGTGCCAGCAGCTCCACCGACGGTAGCAATCAGCCCCAGCATTTT	CASSSTDGSNQPQHF
NA	NA	TRBV28	TRBJ2-7	TGTGCCAGCAGTCAGAGGACAGTTCGGGTCTACGAGCAGTACTTC	CASSQRTVRVYEQYF
NA	few	TRBV6-1	TRBJ1-2	TGTGCCAGCAGTTCTCCGGGCACTAACTATGGCTACACCTTC	CASSSPGTNYGYTF
NA	NA	TRBV10-3	TRBJ1-2	TGTGCCATCAGTGAGTCAGGGAAGGGCTACACCTTC	CAISESGKGYTF